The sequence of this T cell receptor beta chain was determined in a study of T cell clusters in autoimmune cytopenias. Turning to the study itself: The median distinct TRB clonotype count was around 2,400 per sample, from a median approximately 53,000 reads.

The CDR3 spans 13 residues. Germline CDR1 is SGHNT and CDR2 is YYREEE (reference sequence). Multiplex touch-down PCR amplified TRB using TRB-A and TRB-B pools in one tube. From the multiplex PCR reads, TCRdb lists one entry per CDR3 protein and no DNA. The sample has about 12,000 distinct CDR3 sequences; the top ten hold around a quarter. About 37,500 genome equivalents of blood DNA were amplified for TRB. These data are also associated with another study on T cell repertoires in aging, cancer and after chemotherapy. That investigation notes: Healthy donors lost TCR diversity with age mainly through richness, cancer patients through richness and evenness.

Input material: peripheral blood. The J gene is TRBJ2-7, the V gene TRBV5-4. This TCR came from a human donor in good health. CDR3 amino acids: CATSDDSYYEQYF.